The clone carrying this TCR beta chain turned up a few times. Study processing details: Amplified reference gene primers provided the basis for estimating nucleated cell counts. Only in-frame clones appear in the TCRdb table, and some are missing; sequencing was by immunoSEQ multiplex PCR. The V and J calls and the clone size are those of that table, but D and trimming were determined from the DNA. This table holds over 200,000 clones, roughly 83% found once. The sample comes from a study of blood T cell repertoires in COVID-19. Turning to the study itself: Sites in the United States, Italy and Spain provided acute and convalescent COVID-19 samples. Nucleic acid was either cDNA or gDNA, and it came from T cells, B-cell-depleted T cells, or PBMCs.

This TCR was sampled from a man aged 35 to 55 with acute or convalescent COVID-19. The sequenced material came from peripheral blood.

The CDR3 reads CASSLSPSGNEQFF. In DNA form, the CDR3 reads TGCGCCAGCAGCTTGAGTCCTAGCGGCAATGAGCAGTTCTTC. This chain joins TRBV5-1 and TRBJ2-1; 7 bases fit TRBD2. After removal of 1 base from V and 6 bases from J, the junction contained 4 bases not matched to a gene. CDR1 SGHRS and CDR2 YFSETQ come from the germline V gene. The CDR3 is 14 residues long.